Given below is one T cell receptor (beta chain) in context. Germline V CDR1 and CDR2: SGHVS, FNYEAQ. Trimming left V 5 bases short and J 4 bases short, with 11 bases between. The CDR3 contains 13 residues. This sample was included in a study of cytomegalovirus exposure and HLA in healthy donors. Generated by immunoSEQ multiplex PCR, the TCRdb table keeps only in-frame clones and is missing some. The sample consists of 60,000 to 80,000 clones, around four fifths of them appearing once. The receptor's source is a man aged 25-45 years in good health and CMV-seronegative. The V and J genes are TRBV7-6 and TRBJ1-1; unclear D gene. Sequencing was carried out using PBMCs. CDR3: CASSPSVSTEAFF. CDR3 nucleotide sequence: TGTGCCAGCAGCCCCAGCGTCAGCACTGAAGCTTTCTTT. Drawing the rest from reference TRBV7-6 and TRBJ1-1, the complete variable domain is GAGVSQSPRYKVTKRGQDVALRCDPISGHVSLYWYRQALGQGPEFLTYFNYEAQQDKSGLPNDRFSAERPEGSISTLTIQRTEQRDSAMYRCASSPSVSTEAFFGQGTRLTVV.